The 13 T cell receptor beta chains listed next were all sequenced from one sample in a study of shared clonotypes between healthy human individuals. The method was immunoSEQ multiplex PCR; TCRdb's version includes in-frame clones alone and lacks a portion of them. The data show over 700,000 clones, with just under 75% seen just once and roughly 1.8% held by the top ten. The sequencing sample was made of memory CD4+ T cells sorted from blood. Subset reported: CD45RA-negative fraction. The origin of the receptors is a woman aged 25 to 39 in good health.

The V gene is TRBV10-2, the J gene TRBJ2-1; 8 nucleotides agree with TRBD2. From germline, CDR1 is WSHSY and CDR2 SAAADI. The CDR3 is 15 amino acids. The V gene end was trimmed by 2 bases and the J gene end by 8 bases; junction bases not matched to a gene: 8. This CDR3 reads CASSEIPRGGDEQFF. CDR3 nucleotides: TGCGCCAGCAGTGAGATCCCTCGGGGGGGGGATGAGCAGTTCTTC.

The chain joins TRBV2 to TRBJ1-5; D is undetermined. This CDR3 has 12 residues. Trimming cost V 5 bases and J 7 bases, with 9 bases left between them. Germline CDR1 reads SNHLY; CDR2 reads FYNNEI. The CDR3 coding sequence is TGTGCCAGCAGTTCAACTCACCAGCCCCAGCATTTT. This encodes CASSSTHQPQHF.

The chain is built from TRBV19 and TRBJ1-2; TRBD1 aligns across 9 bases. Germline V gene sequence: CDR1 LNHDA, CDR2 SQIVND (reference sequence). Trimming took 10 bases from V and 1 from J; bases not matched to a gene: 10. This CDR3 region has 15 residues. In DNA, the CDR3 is TGTGCCACCACCGACAGGGGGGGAATTAACTATGGCTACACCTTC. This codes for CATTDRGGINYGYTF.

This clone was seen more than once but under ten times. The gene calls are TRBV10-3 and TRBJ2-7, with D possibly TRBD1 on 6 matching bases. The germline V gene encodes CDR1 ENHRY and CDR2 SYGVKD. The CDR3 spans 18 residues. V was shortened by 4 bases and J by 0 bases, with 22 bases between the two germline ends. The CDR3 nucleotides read TGTGCCATCAGTGGGGGGCTGGGGAGTGGGCCTAGCTCCTACGAGCAGTACTTC. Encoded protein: CAISGGLGSGPSSYEQYF.

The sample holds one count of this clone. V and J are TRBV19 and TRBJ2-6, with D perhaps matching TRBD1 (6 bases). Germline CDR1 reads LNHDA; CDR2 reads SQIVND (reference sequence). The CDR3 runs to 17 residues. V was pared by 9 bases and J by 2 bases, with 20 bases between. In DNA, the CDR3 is TGTGCCAGCTATACGAGAGCAGGGGTAACTGGGGCCAACGTCCTGACTTTC. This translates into CASYTRAGVTGANVLTF.

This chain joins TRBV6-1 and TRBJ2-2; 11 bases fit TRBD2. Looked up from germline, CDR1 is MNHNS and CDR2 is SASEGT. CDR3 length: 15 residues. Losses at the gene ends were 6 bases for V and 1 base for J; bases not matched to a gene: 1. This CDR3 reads CASRGLAGNTGELFF. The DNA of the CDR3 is TGTGCCAGCAGAGGACTAGCGGGGAACACCGGGGAGCTGTTTTTT.

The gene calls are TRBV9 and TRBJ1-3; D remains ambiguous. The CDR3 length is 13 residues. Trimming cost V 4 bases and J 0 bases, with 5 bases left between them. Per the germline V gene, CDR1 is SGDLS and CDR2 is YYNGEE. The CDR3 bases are TGTGCCAGCAGCCCCCACTCTGGAAACACCATATATTTT. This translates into CASSPHSGNTIYF.

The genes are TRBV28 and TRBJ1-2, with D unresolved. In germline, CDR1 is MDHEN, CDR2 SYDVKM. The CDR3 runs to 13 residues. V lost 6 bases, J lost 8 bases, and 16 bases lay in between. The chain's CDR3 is CASSPPRLLGYTF. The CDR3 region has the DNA TGTGCCAGCAGCCCGCCCCGCCTCCTGGGCTACACCTTC.

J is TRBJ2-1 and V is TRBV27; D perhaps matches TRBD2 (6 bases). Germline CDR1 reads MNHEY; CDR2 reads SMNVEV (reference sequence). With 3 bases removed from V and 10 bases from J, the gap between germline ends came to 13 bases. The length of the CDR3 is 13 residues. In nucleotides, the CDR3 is TGTGCCAGCAGTTTCTGGCGGGACGGAGAGCAGTTCTTC. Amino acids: CASSFWRDGEQFF.

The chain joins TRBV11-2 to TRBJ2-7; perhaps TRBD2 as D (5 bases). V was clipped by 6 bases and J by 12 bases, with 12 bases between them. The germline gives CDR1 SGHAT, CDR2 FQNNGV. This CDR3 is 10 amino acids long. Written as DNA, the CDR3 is TGTGCCAGCAGGTTCTACCGGGGGTACTTC. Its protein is CASRFYRGYF. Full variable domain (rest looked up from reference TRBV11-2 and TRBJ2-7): EAGVAQSPRYKIIEKRQSVAFWCNPISGHATLYWYQQILGQGPKLLIQFQNNGVVDDSQLPKDRFSAERLKGVDSTLKIQPAKLEDSAVYLCASRFYRGYFGPGTRLTVT.

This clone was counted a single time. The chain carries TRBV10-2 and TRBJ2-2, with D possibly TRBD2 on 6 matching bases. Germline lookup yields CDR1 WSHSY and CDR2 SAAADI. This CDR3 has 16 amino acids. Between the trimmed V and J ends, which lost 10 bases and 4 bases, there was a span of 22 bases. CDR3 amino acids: CATQTSSAVGTGELFF. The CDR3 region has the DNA TGCGCCACCCAAACTAGCTCAGCGGTCGGCACCGGGGAGCTGTTTTTT.

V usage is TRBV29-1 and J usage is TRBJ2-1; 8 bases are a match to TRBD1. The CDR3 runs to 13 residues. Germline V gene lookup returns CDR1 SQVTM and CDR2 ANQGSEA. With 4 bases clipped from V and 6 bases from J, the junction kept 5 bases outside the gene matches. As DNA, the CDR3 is TGCAGCGTTGGTTTAACAGGGGGCAATGAGCAGTTCTTC. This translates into CSVGLTGGNEQFF.

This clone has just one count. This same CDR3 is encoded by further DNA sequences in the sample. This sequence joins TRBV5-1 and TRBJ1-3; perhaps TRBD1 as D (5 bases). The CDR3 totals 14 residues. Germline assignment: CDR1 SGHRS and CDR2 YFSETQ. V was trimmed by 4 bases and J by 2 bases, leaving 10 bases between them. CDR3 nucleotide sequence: TGCGCCAGCAGCCCCGGAGGGGCTGGAAACACCATATATTTT. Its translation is CASSPGGAGNTIYF. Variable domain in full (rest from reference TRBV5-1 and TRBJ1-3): KAGVTQTPRYLIKTRGQQVTLSCSPISGHRSVSWYQQTPGQGLQFLFEYFSETQRNKGNFPGRFSGRQFSNSRSEMNVSTLELGDSALYLCASSPGGAGNTIYFGEGSWLTVV.